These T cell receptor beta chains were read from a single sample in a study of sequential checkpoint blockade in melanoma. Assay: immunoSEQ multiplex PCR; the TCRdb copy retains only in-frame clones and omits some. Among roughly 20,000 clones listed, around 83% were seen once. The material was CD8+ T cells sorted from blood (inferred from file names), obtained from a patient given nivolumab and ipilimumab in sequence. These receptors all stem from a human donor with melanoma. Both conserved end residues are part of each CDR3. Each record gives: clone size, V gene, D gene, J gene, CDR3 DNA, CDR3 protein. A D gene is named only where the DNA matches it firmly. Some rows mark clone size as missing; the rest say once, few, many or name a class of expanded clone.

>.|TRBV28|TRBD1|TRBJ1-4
TGTGCCAGCAGGCGGACAGGGTCGAAAAAACTGTTTTTT
CASRRTGSKKLFF
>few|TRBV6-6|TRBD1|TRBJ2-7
TGTGCCAGCAGTTACTCGACAGGGTTCTACGAGCAGTACTTC
CASSYSTGFYEQYF
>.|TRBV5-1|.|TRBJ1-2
TGCGCCAGCAGCGGGGACGGGGGAGGTGGCTACACCTTC
CASSGDGGGGYTF
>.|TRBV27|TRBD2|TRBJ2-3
TGTGCCAGCAGTTGGGAGGGGGCAACTAGCGGGAGAGAGTTATCGGCAGATACGCAGTATTTT
CASSWEGATSGRELSADTQYF
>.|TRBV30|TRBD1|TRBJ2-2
TGTGCCTGGAGCGCCTTGACAGGGGCCCCCGGGGAGCTGTTTTTT
CAWSALTGAPGELFF
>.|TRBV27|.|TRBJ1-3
TGTGCCAGCAGTTTTGGCGGGGCTGGAAACACCATATATTTT
CASSFGGAGNTIYF
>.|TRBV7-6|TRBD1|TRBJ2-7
TGTGCCAGCAGCCAAGGGGACAGGGGGTACGAGCAGTACTTC
CASSQGDRGYEQYF
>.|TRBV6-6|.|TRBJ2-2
TGTGCCAGCAGTTACCTATTAGCAGGGGCCGGGGAGCTGTTTTTT
CASSYLLAGAGELFF
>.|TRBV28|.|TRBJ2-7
TGTGCCAGCAGCTCCCCCGACAGGATCAACTCCTACGAGCAGTACTTC
CASSSPDRINSYEQYF
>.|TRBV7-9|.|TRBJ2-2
TGTGCCAGCAGCCTTTACCAGGGGAACACCGGGGAGCTGTTTTTT
CASSLYQGNTGELFF
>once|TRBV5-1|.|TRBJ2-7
TGCGCCAGCAGCTTGGAGGGAGCAGGCGGGGACGAGCAGTACTTC
CASSLEGAGGDEQYF
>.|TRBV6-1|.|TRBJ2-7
TGTGCCAGCATAGGAGGGGGCAAGTACGAGCAGTACTTC
CASIGGGKYEQYF
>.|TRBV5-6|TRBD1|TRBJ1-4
TGTGCCAGCAGCTGGCAGGGGGCGGCTAATGAAAAACTGTTTTTT
CASSWQGAANEKLFF
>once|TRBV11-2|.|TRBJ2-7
TGTGCCAGCAGCTTTTCGGGAGACGAGCAGTACTTC
CASSFSGDEQYF
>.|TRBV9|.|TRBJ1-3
TGTGCCAGCAGCGTAGGTGGCCGCTCGTACTCTGGAAACACCATATATTTT
CASSVGGRSYSGNTIYF
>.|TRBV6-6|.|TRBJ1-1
TGTGCCAGCAGTTACTCCCCGGGAGGACTGAACACTGAAGCTTTCTTT
CASSYSPGGLNTEAFF
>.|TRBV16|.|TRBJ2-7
TGTGCCAGCAGCCCTAACTCCTACGAGCAGTACTTC
CASSPNSYEQYF
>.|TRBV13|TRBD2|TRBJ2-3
TGTGCCAGCAGCTACTTTAGCGGGGGGCCCCGGGATACGCAGTATTTT
CASSYFSGGPRDTQYF
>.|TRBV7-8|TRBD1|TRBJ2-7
TGTGCCAGCAGTTTACCGATTGTCCTTTCGAACAGGGGAGCCTACGAGCAGTACTTC
CASSLPIVLSNRGAYEQYF
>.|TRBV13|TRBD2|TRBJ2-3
TGTGCCAGCAGCTTAGAGCGGCTAGCGGGGGGCCAAGATACGCAGTATTTT
CASSLERLAGGQDTQYF
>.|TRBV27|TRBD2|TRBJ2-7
TGTGCCAGCAGTTTTAGCGGGAGCTCCTACGAGCAGTACTTC
CASSFSGSSYEQYF
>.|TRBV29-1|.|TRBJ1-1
TGCAGCGTTGAAATCTGGGCAGAATCAAACACTGAAGCTTTCTTT
CSVEIWAESNTEAFF
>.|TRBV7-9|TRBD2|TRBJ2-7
TGTGCCAGCAGCTCCCCTTTGGCGGGAGGCTACGAGCAGTACTTC
CASSSPLAGGYEQYF
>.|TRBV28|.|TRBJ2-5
TGTGCCAGCAGTTTATGGTACGGGGGGCTAAACCAAGAGACCCAGTACTTC
CASSLWYGGLNQETQYF
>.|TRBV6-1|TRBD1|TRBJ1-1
TGTGCCAGCAGTCTACGGACAGGGGGACCCACTGAAGCTTTCTTT
CASSLRTGGPTEAFF
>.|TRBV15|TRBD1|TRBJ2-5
TGTGCCACCAGCCGGGACAGAGAAGAGACCCAGTACTTC
CATSRDREETQYF
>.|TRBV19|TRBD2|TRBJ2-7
TGTGCCAGTAGTCCCAGCGGGAGCTCCTACGAGCAGTACTTC
CASSPSGSSYEQYF
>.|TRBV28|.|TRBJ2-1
TGTGCCAGCAGTTTATGGGCGGGTAGCCTCTACAATGAGCAGTTCTTC
CASSLWAGSLYNEQFF
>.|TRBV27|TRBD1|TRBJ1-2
TGTGCCAGCAGTCCTCTCCTACCCACCGGGACAGGGTACTATGGCTACACCTTC
CASSPLLPTGTGYYGYTF
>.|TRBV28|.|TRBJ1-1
TGTGCCAGCAGTTTAAGCCCGAACACTGAAGCTTTCTTT
CASSLSPNTEAFF
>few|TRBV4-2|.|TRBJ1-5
TGTGCCAGCAGCCAACAGGGCCTGGGGGGGGGTCAGCCCCAGCATTTT
CASSQQGLGGGQPQHF
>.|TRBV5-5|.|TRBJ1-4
TGTGCCAGCAGCTTGGGACAGACAACTAATGAAAAACTGTTTTTT
CASSLGQTTNEKLFF
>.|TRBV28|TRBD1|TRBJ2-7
TGTGCCAGCAGGTACCGGGACAGGAGCTCCTACGAGCAGTACTTC
CASRYRDRSSYEQYF
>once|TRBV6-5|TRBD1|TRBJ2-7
TGTGCCAGCAGCCCCGGGACAGGGCCCTCCTACGAGCAGTACTTC
CASSPGTGPSYEQYF
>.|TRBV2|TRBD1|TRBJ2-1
TGTGCCAGCAGGACAGGGGCAGTGCGGAATGAGCAGTTCTTC
CASRTGAVRNEQFF
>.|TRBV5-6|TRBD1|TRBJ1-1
TGTGCCAGCAGCGTAGGGGGCAACACTGAAGCTTTCTTT
CASSVGGNTEAFF
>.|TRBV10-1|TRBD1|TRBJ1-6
TGCGCCAGACAGGGGGAGCGATTGGATTCACCCCTCCACTTT
CARQGERLDSPLHF
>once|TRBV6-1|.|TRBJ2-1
TGTGCCAGCAGTGAAGACACATATGGGGGGACCTACAATGAGCAGTTCTTC
CASSEDTYGGTYNEQFF
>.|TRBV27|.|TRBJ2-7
TGTGCCAGCAGTTTATTTTCGGGTTACGAGCAGTACTTC
CASSLFSGYEQYF
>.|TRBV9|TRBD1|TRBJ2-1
TGTGCCAGCAGCGACCGGGACAGGACATACAATGAGCAGTTCTTC
CASSDRDRTYNEQFF
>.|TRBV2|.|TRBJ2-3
TGTGCCAGCAGGGCTTATCCGGGACTCTACACAGATACGCAGTATTTT
CASRAYPGLYTDTQYF